This T cell receptor beta chain was captured in a study of PD-1 blockade in mismatch repair-deficient tumors. General study results and limits: Tumor-resident clones, often undetectable pretreatment in blood, expanded then contracted after pembrolizumab.

TCRs were sequenced from a few patients responding to pembrolizumab. V was pared by 0 bases and J by 4 bases, with 7 bases between. The CDR3 runs 13 residues. The germline CDR1 and CDR2 sequences are GTSNPN and SVGIG (reference sequence). Profiled with immunoSEQ multiplex PCR; TCRdb holds only in-frame clones, not every one. Of around 49,000 clones in the sample, 77% were seen once. This clone was seen just once. The target antigen is unknown. Other DNA sequences of this sample code for an identical CDR3. This sample comprised PBMCs, obtained before pembrolizumab treatment. This clonotype was sampled from an adult with mismatch repair-deficient cancer. The chain couples TRBV30 to TRBJ2-1; tentatively, D is TRBD2 (5 bases). CDR3 loop: CAWSVGLYNEQFF. For the CDR3, the DNA is TGTGCCTGGAGTGTAGGACTTTACAATGAGCAGTTCTTC.